The clone carrying this T cell receptor beta chain was found many times. The source of the sample is a study of T-cell reconstitution after alpha-beta-depleted transplantation in children. V dropped 0 bases and J dropped 0 bases, with 7 bases sitting between them. Germline assignment: CDR1 SGHRS and CDR2 YFSETQ. The CDR3 consists of 15 residues. Preparation of the TCRbeta library was carried out with unique molecular identifiers. Each CDR3 protein gets one entry after TCRdb re-called the PCR reads with MiXCR. The sample yields a few thousand distinct CDR3 sequences, 15% seen once. The receptor comes from a patient aged 2 to 10 who had a stem cell transplant for inherited bone marrow failure, so the T cells may come from the graft donor. The chain has TRBV5-1 and TRBJ1-3; D is unresolved. The sample in question was PBMCs, mostly from graft donor cells, obtained 180 days after TCRalphabeta/CD19-depleted stem cell transplant. This CDR3 reads CASSLDSYSGNTIYF. The CDR3 DNA is TGCGCCAGCAGCTTGGACAGCTACTCTGGAAACACCATATATTTT. Full variable domain (remainder filled in from reference TRBV5-1 and TRBJ1-3): KAGVTQTPRYLIKTRGQQVTLSCSPISGHRSVSWYQQTPGQGLQFLFEYFSETQRNKGNFPGRFSGRQFSNSRSEMNVSTLELGDSALYLCASSLDSYSGNTIYFGEGSWLTVV.